This T cell receptor (beta chain) is from a study of T cells after posttransplantation cyclophosphamide. General study findings and limits: After PTCy, TRB diversity resembled that of CNI/methotrexate controls. Donor CD8+ memory clones often dominated recipient blood repertoires at later times. Tissue-infiltrating T cells from skin or gut overlapped little with blood T cells.

The repertoire was sequenced with immunoSEQ multiplex PCR; TCRdb's copy has only in-frame clones and lacks some. The sample contains under 50,000 clones, roughly 88% of which appear only once. On this clone: Antigen unknown.

Germline V CDR1 and CDR2: SGHAT, FQNNGV. The CDR3 totals 14 residues. V dropped 1 base and J dropped 8; count of bases not matched to a gene: 2. A marrow graft followed busulfan-fludarabine conditioning, with cyclophosphamide on days +3 and +4. The V gene is TRBV11-2, the J gene TRBJ1-2; TRBD1 matches at 12 bases. The sample consisted of PBMCs, taken roughly 59 days after allogeneic stem cell transplant with posttransplant cyclophosphamide. The TCR sequence derives from a male patient aged 55 to 69 who received an allogeneic stem cell transplant from a related donor and was CMV-positive. Certain T cells may be donor cells from the graft. CDR3: CASSLAGTGGGYTF. CDR3 nucleotides: TGTGCCAGCAGCTTAGCCGGGACAGGGGGCGGCTACACCTTC. The full variable domain, completed using reference TRBV11-2 and TRBJ1-2, is EAGVAQSPRYKIIEKRQSVAFWCNPISGHATLYWYQQILGQGPKLLIQFQNNGVVDDSQLPKDRFSAERLKGVDSTLKIQPAKLEDSAVYLCASSLAGTGGGYTFGSGTRLTVV.